The following is a TCR beta chain sequence with its context. CDR1 SGHTA and CDR2 FQGNSA come from the germline V gene. The length of the CDR3 is 12 residues. The V end was cut by 4 bases, the J end by 10 bases, with 11 bases between. Authors' data handling: Nucleated cell number was recorded as an estimate derived from reference gene primer amplification. Clones were sequenced by immunoSEQ multiplex PCR, and TCRdb holds only the in-frame ones, with some missing. V, J and clone size reflect that table, while D and trimming were determined from the DNA. The sample includes roughly 290,000 clones, more than 75% of them seen just once. The sample is drawn from a study of blood T cell repertoires in COVID-19. Whole-study context: Samples came from the United States, Italy and Spain, spanning acute and convalescent COVID-19. T cells, B-cell-depleted T cells, or PBMCs supplied cDNA or gDNA.

The TCR sequence derives from a woman in her fifties or sixties who had recovered from COVID-19. Sequenced input: peripheral blood. V usage is TRBV7-2 and J usage is TRBJ2-1; a possible D gene is TRBD2 (5 bases). Here the CDR3 reads CASSSISGEQFF. The CDR3 DNA follows: TGTGCCAGCAGCTCTATATCGGGGGAGCAGTTCTTC.